This passage covers 13 T cell receptor beta chains from one sample sequenced in a study of shared clonotypes between healthy human individuals. Generated by immunoSEQ multiplex PCR, the TCRdb table keeps only in-frame clones and is missing some. The sample has 470,000 or so clones; 65% to 85% are singletons. The sequenced sample consisted of PBMCs. Receptors originate from a woman between 40 and 55 years old in good health. Some clones in this sample may be carry-over from other donors' samples.

The rearrangement links TRBV4-2 to TRBJ2-4; D may correspond to TRBD1 or TRBD2 (5 bases each). The CDR3 contains 15 residues. V gave up 0 bases and J gave up 9 bases, with 15 bases separating them. Germline CDR1 is LGHNA and CDR2 is YNFKEQ. The CDR3 spells CASSQDSGASLIQYF. In nucleotides, the CDR3 is TGTGCCAGCAGCCAAGATTCCGGGGCCTCGCTCATTCAGTACTTC.

The rearrangement links TRBV18 to TRBJ2-5; TRBD1 aligns across 8 bases. V lost 0 bases, J lost 4 bases, and 4 bases stayed unmatched. This CDR3 is built from 15 residues. Germline CDR1 and CDR2: KGHSH and LQKENI. The CDR3 here is CASSPPGQAGETQYF. In DNA, the CDR3 is TGTGCCAGCTCACCACCGGGACAGGCGGGAGAGACCCAGTACTTC.

This chain uses TRBV9 with TRBJ2-7; 10 nucleotides line up with TRBD2. Germline lookup yields CDR1 SGDLS and CDR2 YYNGEE. This CDR3 spans 16 amino acids. V trimming: 0 bases; J trimming: 7 bases; junction bases outside the gene matches: 10. The CDR3 bases are TGTGCCAGCAGCGTAGCCGGAGCGGGAGGGCCGCTGGAGCAGTACTTC. Protein: CASSVAGAGGPLEQYF.

V usage is TRBV29-1 and J usage is TRBJ2-7; D call uncertain. Trimming shortened V by 4 bases and J by 6 bases, and 13 bases separated the two germline ends. This CDR3 has 12 residues. From germline, CDR1 is SQVTM and CDR2 ANQGSEA. CDR3 DNA sequence: TGCAGCGTTGGTCCAGGCGGATCCGAGCAGTACTTC. It translates to CSVGPGGSEQYF.

This chain links TRBV7-3 with TRBJ2-3; D unclear. There are 13 residues in the CDR3. Looked up from germline, CDR1 is SGHTA and CDR2 is FQGTGA. V gave up 5 bases and J gave up 3 bases, with 9 bases separating them. CDR3 coding DNA: TGTGCCAGCAGCCCAGCTGCGACAGATACGCAGTATTTT. This translates into CASSPAATDTQYF.

This clone was detected once. The chain is built from TRBV27 and TRBJ1-1; TRBD1 aligns across 7 bases. This CDR3 has 13 amino acids. Germline trimming cut 0 bases from V and 11 bases from J; bases unmatched to any gene: 6. Germline V gene lookup returns CDR1 MNHEY and CDR2 SMNVEV (reference sequence). CDR3 bases: TGTGCCAGCAGTTTATCGAGGGGGCGCTGGGCTTTCTTT. Translated: CASSLSRGRWAFF.

A remark on this clone: This is likely an artifact of a read error, given a far larger clone one base away. The chain carries TRBV15 and TRBJ1-5; 8 positions match TRBD1. The ends lost 5 bases at V and 3 bases at J; junction bases unmatched: 12. Germline V lookup: CDR1 LNHNV, CDR2 YYDKDF (reference sequence). The CDR3 is 17 residues long. DNA for the CDR3: TGTGCCACCAGCGGACGAAGGACAGGGACCATCAATCAGCCCCAGCATTTT. Protein: CATSGRRTGTINQPQHF.

CDR3 sequence: CASSETGSETQYF. The CDR3 DNA reads TGTGCCAGCAGCGAGACAGGGTCGGAGACCCAGTACTTC. The chain has TRBV7-8 and TRBJ2-5; 7 bases map to TRBD1. CDR1 is SGHVS and CDR2 is FQNEAQ in the germline V gene. CDR3 size: 13 residues. J lost 5 bases, V lost 5 bases, and 5 bases had no gene match.

A remark on this clone: With only one base between it and a far larger clone, this is likely a read error. The final CDR3 position lacks the conserved phenylalanine or tryptophan, pointing to a likely read error. The chain combines TRBV25-1 with TRBJ1-1; possibly TRBD1 for D (5 bases). Germline V gives CDR1 MGHDK, CDR2 SYGVNS. This CDR3 contains 17 residues. Deletions cut 0 bases from V and 1 base from J, with 15 bases between. The CDR3 region has the DNA TGTGCCAGCAGTGAATATGCGACTGGGCAGGGGAACACTGAAGCTTTCCTT. Protein product: CASSEYATGQGNTEAFL.

The chain couples TRBV27 to TRBJ1-1; no clear D. Trimming pared 10 bases from V and 1 base from J, leaving 16 bases between. This CDR3 is built from 14 residues. Germline V gene data show CDR1 as MNHEY and CDR2 as SMNVEV (reference sequence). The CDR3 region has the DNA TGTGCCACCAATCACGGGCCGAAGAACACTGAAGCTTTCTTT. This encodes CATNHGPKNTEAFF.

The chain carries TRBV30 and TRBJ2-2; D tentatively reads TRBD1 or TRBD2 (5 bases each). Germline-derived CDR1 and CDR2 are GTSNPN and SVGIG (reference sequence). The CDR3 is 15 amino acids. V lost 5 bases to trimming and J lost 2 bases, with 15 bases between them. The CDR3 spells CAWSRRDANTGELFF. The CDR3 DNA reads TGTGCCTGGTCGCGCCGGGACGCCAACACCGGGGAGCTGTTTTTT.

The table lists this clone with a count of one. The rearrangement joins TRBV5-6 to TRBJ2-7; 7 bases fit TRBD2. The V gene end was trimmed by 2 bases and the J gene end by 2 bases; junction bases not matched to a gene: 7. Germline V gene data show CDR1 as SGHDT and CDR2 as YYEEEE. CDR3 size: 15 residues. CDR3: CASSFWGGGAYEQYF. The CDR3 region has the DNA TGTGCCAGCAGCTTTTGGGGGGGAGGAGCCTACGAGCAGTACTTC.

This clone has at least ten counts. The rearrangement links TRBV6-1 to TRBJ2-7, with D tentatively TRBD2 (7 bases). V was trimmed by 6 bases and J by 0 bases, leaving 15 bases between them. Per germline, CDR1 MNHNS and CDR2 SASEGT. CDR3 length: 15 amino acids. CDR3 DNA sequence: TGTGCCAGCAGCACCCCAGGGGACTACTCCTACGAGCAGTACTTC. Translating it yields CASSTPGDYSYEQYF.